This entry is about one T cell receptor beta chain. Germline V gene sequence: CDR1 SGHTA, CDR2 FQGNSA. This CDR3 has 15 amino acids. The germline V and J ends were trimmed by 2 bases and 11 bases, with 20 bases remaining between them. Axillary draining lymph nodes of breast cancer patients supplied the node samples. The source of the sample is a study of breast tumors, draining lymph nodes, adjacent tissues. TCRdb reprocessed the multiplex PCR reads via MiXCR and lists one record per CDR3 protein. The sample contains 200,000 to 300,000 distinct CDR3 sequences, 30% to 35% of which appear only once. Material for sequencing was axillary lymph node tissue. The gene calls are TRBV7-2 and TRBJ2-3, with a possible D match to TRBD1 (5 bases). The clonotype was recovered from a female donor with breast cancer. Some clones in this sample may be carry-over from other donors' samples. The CDR3 here is CASSLPRQTYNEQYF. The CDR3 DNA reads as TGTGCCAGCAGCTTACCTCGACAGACATACAATGAGCAGTATTTT.